The table lists the clone carrying this TCR beta chain with a few counts. Its antigen is unknown. Trimming pared 5 bases from V and 3 bases from J, leaving 14 bases between. The germline V gene encodes CDR1 DFQATT and CDR2 SNEGSKA (reference sequence). The CDR3 length is 13 residues. The beta constant-region primer was an equimolar mix of two oligonucleotides covering TRBC1 and TRBC2. Ligated cDNA was amplified by four rounds of PCR with nested alpha and beta constant-region primers and SP2. TCRdb re-called the UMI-ligation and nested PCR reads with MiXCR, one entry per CDR3 protein. Among 150,000 or so distinct CDR3 sequences, roughly 20% were seen once, and the ten largest hold around 0.11%. The data originate from a study of naive and memory T cell subsets. The study's findings and limits: Possibly reflecting memory cells re-expressing CD45RA, a few larger clonotypes occurred in naive repertoires, especially CD8.

Sequencing was done on a sample of naive CD4+ T cells from blood. V usage is TRBV20-1 and J usage is TRBJ2-7; D may match TRBD1 or TRBD2 (6 bases each). This TCR was sampled from a human donor in good health. Here the CDR3 reads CSAGDTGGYEQYF. CDR3 sequence (DNA): TGCAGTGCTGGGGACACCGGGGGCTACGAGCAGTACTTC.